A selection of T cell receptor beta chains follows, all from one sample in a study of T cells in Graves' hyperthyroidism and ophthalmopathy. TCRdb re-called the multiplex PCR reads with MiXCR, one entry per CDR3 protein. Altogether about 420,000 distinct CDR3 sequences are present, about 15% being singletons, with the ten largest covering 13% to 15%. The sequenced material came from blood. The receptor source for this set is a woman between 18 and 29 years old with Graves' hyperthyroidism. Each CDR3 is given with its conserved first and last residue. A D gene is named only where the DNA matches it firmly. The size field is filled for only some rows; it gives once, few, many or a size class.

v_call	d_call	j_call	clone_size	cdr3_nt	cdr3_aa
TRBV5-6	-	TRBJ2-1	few	TGTGCCAGCAGCGTTCAGGGGCGTCCGACCTACAATGAGCAGCTCTTC	CASSVQGRPTYNEQLF
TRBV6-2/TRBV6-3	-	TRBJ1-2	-	TGTGCCAGCAGTTACGGCAGCTCTATTGGGTATGGCTACACCTTC	CASSYGSSIGYGYTF
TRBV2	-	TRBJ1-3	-	TGTGCCAGCATCACTGCAGGGGCATCTGGAAACACCATATATTTT	CASITAGASGNTIYF
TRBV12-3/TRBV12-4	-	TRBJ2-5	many	TGTGCCAGCAGTTTAAGGGCCAGGGAAAAGACCCAGTACTTC	CASSLRAREKTQYF
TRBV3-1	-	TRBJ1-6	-	TGTGCCAGCAATGGAGGGCCCTATAATTCACCCCTCCACTTT	CASNGGPYNSPLHF
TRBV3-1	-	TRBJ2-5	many	TGTGCCAGCAGCCAAGATAGCGGTGCAAGAGAGACCCAGTACTTC	CASSQDSGARETQYF
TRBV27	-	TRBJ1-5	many	TGTGCCAGCAGTCCTGCGATGGGGCCCCAGCATTTT	CASSPAMGPQHF
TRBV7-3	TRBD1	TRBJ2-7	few	TGTGCCAGCAGCTGCCAGGACAGGGGCTCTACCTACGAGCAGTACTTC	CASSCQDRGSTYEQYF
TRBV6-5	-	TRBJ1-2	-	TGTGCCAGCAGTTACTCGATTTGGGGTTATGGCTACACCTTC	CASSYSIWGYGYTF
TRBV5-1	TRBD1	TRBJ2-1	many	TGCGCCAGCAGCGTTCCAGGGGGCATGAATGAGCAGTTCTTC	CASSVPGGMNEQFF
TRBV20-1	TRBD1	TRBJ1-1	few	TGCAGTGCTACCCGTCCCGGGACAGGGCAGGTAGCTGAAGCTTTCTTT	CSATRPGTGQVAEAFF
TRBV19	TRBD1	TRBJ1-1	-	TGTGCCAGTAGTCCCTCTTGGGGACAGGGGAGCCCGAGCCCTGAAGCTTTCTTT	CASSPSWGQGSPSPEAFF
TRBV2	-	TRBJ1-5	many	TGTGCCAGCAGTGGGGACCGTGGAAATCAGCCCCAGCATTTT	CASSGDRGNQPQHF
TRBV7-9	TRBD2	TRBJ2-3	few	TGTGCCAGCAGCTTTAACGTCGGACTAGCGGGCACAGATACGCAGTATTTT	CASSFNVGLAGTDTQYF
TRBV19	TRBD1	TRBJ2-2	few	TGTGCCAGTAGTAAGGGGACAGGGAAAGCCGCGAACACCGGGGAGCTGTTTTTT	CASSKGTGKAANTGELFF
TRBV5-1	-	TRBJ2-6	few	TGCGCCAGCAGCCCCCAGAGGGCAACTGGGGCCAACGTCCTGACTTTC	CASSPQRATGANVLTF
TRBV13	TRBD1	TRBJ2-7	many	TGTGCCAGCAGCCATCGACAGGGTACTAGGTACGAGCAGTACTTC	CASSHRQGTRYEQYF
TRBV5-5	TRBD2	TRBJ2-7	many	TGTGCCAGCAGCTTCAGCGGGACTGCCCACTACGAGCAGTACTTC	CASSFSGTAHYEQYF